The next 32 T cell receptor beta chains were all read from a single sample in a study of blood T cell repertoires in COVID-19. Generated by immunoSEQ multiplex PCR, the TCRdb table keeps only in-frame clones and is missing some. The top ten hold 10% of the sample, which has over 200,000 clones, approximately 86% seen once. The specimen sequenced was PBMCs or T cells enriched from blood (not recorded which). The source is a man aged 18 to 30 with acute COVID-19.

This clone has just one count. This sequence joins TRBV18 and TRBJ2-2; D unclear. V gave up 3 bases and J gave up 5 bases, with 22 bases separating them. Germline CDR1 is KGHSH and CDR2 is LQKENI. This CDR3 comprises 18 residues. DNA for the CDR3: TGTGCCAGCTCACCCCTTGAGAGGTTAGGAAGTACAACCGGGGAGCTGTTTTTT. It yields the protein CASSPLERLGSTTGELFF. The whole variable domain, remainder taken from reference TRBV18 and TRBJ2-2, is NAGVMQNPRHLVRRRGQEARLRCSPMKGHSHVYWYRQLPEEGLKFMVYLQKENIIDESGMPKERFSAEFPKEGPSILRIQQVVRGDSAAYFCASSPLERLGSTTGELFFGEGSRLTVL.

The chain combines TRBV6-5 with TRBJ2-7; D remains ambiguous. Germline CDR1 MNHEY, CDR2 SVGAGI. This CDR3 comprises 14 residues. Trimming took 7 bases from V and 7 from J, leaving 20 bases between them. CDR3 sequence reads: CASKISEDLWEQYF. In DNA, the CDR3 is TGTGCCAGCAAAATCAGCGAGGATCTGTGGGAGCAGTACTTC.

V usage is TRBV5-6 and J usage is TRBJ2-3; D is ambiguous. The germline CDR1 and CDR2 sequences are SGHDT and YYEEEE. Trimming pared 3 bases from V and 4 bases from J, leaving 6 bases between. The CDR3 contains 12 residues. The CDR3 DNA reads TGTGCCAGCAGCTCGGTCGCAGATACGCAGTATTTT. This encodes CASSSVADTQYF.

The V gene is TRBV19, the J gene TRBJ1-1; 9 bases match TRBD1. J gave up 12 bases and V 5 bases, and 4 bases lay outside the gene matches. CDR3 size: 11 residues. Germline values: CDR1 LNHDA, CDR2 SQIVND (reference sequence). The CDR3, as DNA: TGTGCCAGTAGTTATGGGACAGGGACTTTCTTT. It yields the protein CASSYGTGTFF.

The J gene is TRBJ2-5, the V gene TRBV7-3; the D gene is possibly TRBD2 (5 bases). The CDR3 loop spans 14 amino acids. V was pared by 2 bases and J by 8 bases, with 15 bases between. The V gene's germline CDR1 is SGHTA and CDR2 FQGTGA. CDR3 bases: TGTGCCAGCAGCTTACGAGCGGATCCCAATACCCAGTACTTC. Amino acid sequence: CASSLRADPNTQYF.

V is TRBV11-2 and J is TRBJ2-7; D ambiguous. V was clipped by 5 bases and J by 1 base, with 9 bases between them. The CDR3 contains 13 residues. Germline CDR1 reads SGHAT; CDR2 reads FQNNGV. Here the CDR3 reads CASSPSPSYEQYF. CDR3 DNA sequence: TGTGCCAGCAGCCCCTCCCCTTCCTACGAGCAGTACTTC.

The V gene is TRBV5-1, the J gene TRBJ2-1, with 10 positions matching TRBD1. V shed 2 bases and J 8 bases; nucleotides not matched to a gene: 16. Germline CDR1 SGHRS, CDR2 YFSETQ. The CDR3 has 18 amino acids. DNA of the CDR3: TGCGCCAGCAGCTTCGAGACAGGGGGACAGGGGAATGTAGATGAGCAGTTCTTC. This sequence encodes CASSFETGGQGNVDEQFF.

The V and J genes are TRBV7-8 and TRBJ1-3; the match to TRBD1 covers 8 bases. The V gene's germline CDR1 is SGHVS and CDR2 FQNEAQ. The J segment lost 0 bases and the V segment lost 5 bases, leaving 9 bases of the junction unmatched. The length of the CDR3 is 17 residues. Written as DNA, the CDR3 is TGTGCCAGCAGCATAACCCGGGACAGGCTCTCTGGAAACACCATATATTTT. Encoded protein: CASSITRDRLSGNTIYF.

The chain uses TRBV5-5 and TRBJ1-5; the match to TRBD1 covers 9 bases. CDR1 and CDR2 from the germline V gene are SGHKS and YYEKEE (reference sequence). Germline trimming cut 2 bases from V and 4 bases from J; bases unmatched to any gene: 4. The CDR3 length is 15 residues. CDR3 amino acids: CASSFRTGENQPQHF. DNA of the CDR3: TGTGCCAGCAGCTTTAGGACAGGGGAGAATCAGCCCCAGCATTTT.

This chain joins TRBV7-6 and TRBJ2-5; D perhaps matches TRBD1 (7 bases). There are 15 residues in the CDR3. CDR1 and CDR2 from the germline V gene are SGHVS and FNYEAQ. Deletions cut 5 bases from V and 5 bases from J, with 18 bases between. The CDR3 DNA is TGTGCCAGCAGCCCTGGAGGGGGCCAGAGTGAGACCCAGTACTTC. It yields the protein CASSPGGGQSETQYF.

The chain employs TRBV24-1 and TRBJ2-2; 7 nucleotides align to TRBD1. Germline V gives CDR1 KGHDR, CDR2 SFDVKD. This CDR3 is 16 amino acids long. Trimming took 2 bases from V and 1 from J; bases not matched to a gene: 3. CDR3 sequence (DNA): TGTGCCACCAGTGATTCATCAGGGGGGAACACCGGGGAGCTGTTTTTT. Amino acids: CATSDSSGGNTGELFF.

This chain links TRBV10-3 with TRBJ1-3; 9 positions match TRBD1. The CDR3 contains 15 residues. Looked up from germline, CDR1 is ENHRY and CDR2 is SYGVKD. The junction had 2 bases not matched to a gene; V was cut back by 5 bases and J by 0 bases. CDR3 nucleotide sequence: TGTGCCATCAGTTCGGGACAGGGCTCTGGAAACACCATATATTTT. Its translation is CAISSGQGSGNTIYF.

This clone has a single count. The rearrangement joins TRBV5-1 to TRBJ1-2; D is ambiguous. V lost 4 bases and J 4 bases, leaving 8 bases between the germline ends. CDR1 SGHRS and CDR2 YFSETQ come from the germline V gene. There are 12 residues in the CDR3. The CDR3 region is CASSVEGYGYTF. In nucleotides, the CDR3 is TGCGCCAGCAGCGTTGAGGGCTATGGCTACACCTTC.

About this clone itself: Other DNA sequences in the same sample also yield this CDR3. The chain has TRBV28 and TRBJ2-1; unclear D gene. The V end was cut by 6 bases, the J end by 0 bases, with 12 bases between. The CDR3 is 15 residues long. In germline, CDR1 is MDHEN, CDR2 SYDVKM. The CDR3 sequence is CASSLTVSSYNEQFF. Here the CDR3 DNA reads TGTGCCAGCAGCCTCACGGTTAGCTCCTACAATGAGCAGTTCTTC.

On this clone: Other DNA sequences in the same sample also yield this CDR3. The V call is TRBV27, the J call TRBJ1-1, with D perhaps TRBD1 (5 bases). V lost 2 bases, J lost 3 bases, and 10 bases lay in between. CDR1 is MNHEY and CDR2 is SMNVEV in the germline V gene (reference sequence). This CDR3 is built from 14 residues. CDR3 nucleotide sequence: TGTGCCAGCAGTTTAAGGGGCGGGGACACTGAAGCTTTCTTT. This encodes CASSLRGGDTEAFF.

This chain uses TRBV9 with TRBJ2-1; TRBD2 might be the D (7 bases). The V end lost 6 bases, the J end lost 0 bases, and 22 bases lay between the germline ends. This CDR3 has 18 residues. Germline V gene sequence: CDR1 SGDLS, CDR2 YYNGEE. The DNA for the CDR3 is TGTGCCAGCACCCGGGGAGGGGGACTACCGAGCTCCTACAATGAGCAGTTCTTC. Translating it yields CASTRGGGLPSSYNEQFF. The whole variable domain, remainder taken from reference TRBV9 and TRBJ2-1, is DSGVTQTPKHLITATGQRVTLRCSPRSGDLSVYWYQQSLDQGLQFLIQYYNGEERAKGNILERFSAQQFPDLHSELNLSSLELGDSALYFCASTRGGGLPSSYNEQFFGPGTRLTVL.

This sequence joins TRBV7-2 and TRBJ2-1; 13 positions agree with TRBD2. V lost 2 bases to trimming and J lost 7 bases; unmatched junction nucleotides: 5. The CDR3 spans 16 residues. Germline V gene sequence: CDR1 SGHTA, CDR2 FQGNSA. Here the CDR3 reads CASSLWTSGRINEQFF. The CDR3 DNA follows: TGTGCCAGCAGCTTATGGACTAGCGGGAGAATAAATGAGCAGTTCTTC.

The chain is built from TRBV28 and TRBJ1-5; 9 positions match TRBD1. V was pared by 10 bases and J by 5 bases, with 3 bases of the junction left unmatched. In germline, CDR1 is MDHEN, CDR2 SYDVKM. The CDR3 loop spans 12 amino acids. CDR3 in amino acids: CATRQGDQPQHF. The CDR3 bases are TGTGCCACGCGACAGGGGGATCAGCCCCAGCATTTT.

The chain links TRBV5-1 to TRBJ1-4, with D perhaps TRBD1 (6 bases). V was trimmed by 6 bases and J by 7 bases, leaving 16 bases between them. The CDR3 has 14 residues. Germline loops: CDR1 SGHRS, CDR2 YFSETQ. For the CDR3, the DNA is TGCGCCAGCACCCCAGGGGCCCAGAGTGAAAAACTGTTTTTT. Protein product: CASTPGAQSEKLFF.

This clone has a handful of counts. The chain combines TRBV5-1 with TRBJ1-6, with 8 bases fitting TRBD1. This CDR3 region has 15 residues. The V gene end was trimmed by 3 bases and the J gene end by 6 bases; junction bases not matched to a gene: 5. Germline CDR1 and CDR2: SGHRS and YFSETQ. CDR3 loop: CASSSQGATNSPLHF. The CDR3 nucleotides are TGCGCCAGCAGCTCGCAGGGGGCTACTAATTCACCCCTCCACTTT.

V and J are TRBV7-3 and TRBJ2-1, with 11 nucleotides matching TRBD2. Trimming at V came to 5 bases and at J to 3 bases, leaving 21 bases not matched to a gene. CDR3 size: 21 residues. CDR1 is SGHTA, CDR2 FQGTGA, per germline. CDR3 in amino acids: CASSLNSGASLAGGLYNEQFF. The CDR3 nucleotides are TGTGCCAGCAGCCTCAACTCAGGGGCCTCTCTAGCGGGAGGTCTCTACAATGAGCAGTTCTTC.

The chain employs TRBV2 and TRBJ2-3, with no clear D. The CDR3 totals 16 residues. Germline lookup yields CDR1 SNHLY and CDR2 FYNNEI. V was trimmed by 4 bases and J by 0 bases, leaving 14 bases between them. This CDR3 reads CASSVWRGLSTDTQYF. CDR3 nucleotides: TGTGCCAGCAGTGTGTGGCGAGGCCTAAGCACAGATACGCAGTATTTT.

This clone was seen a few times. This chain connects TRBV28 to TRBJ1-2; the D gene is possibly TRBD1 (6 bases). Germline lookup yields CDR1 MDHEN and CDR2 SYDVKM. The ends were cut back, 3 bases at V and 9 bases at J, with 11 bases in the middle. The CDR3 extends over 12 amino acids. The CDR3 DNA reads TGTGCCAGCAGTTTCCTAGACAGGAGCTACACCTTC. It is translated as CASSFLDRSYTF.

The chain employs TRBV28 and TRBJ1-1, with 7 bases aligning to TRBD1. Germline V gene sequence: CDR1 MDHEN, CDR2 SYDVKM. There are 13 residues in the CDR3. J was trimmed by 10 bases and V by 3 bases; bases with no gene match: 8. This CDR3 is CASSFPDRAAAFF. The DNA for the CDR3 is TGTGCCAGCAGTTTCCCCGACAGGGCGGCAGCTTTCTTT.

This sequence joins TRBV4-3 and TRBJ2-3; 13 bases agree with TRBD2. V dropped 0 bases and J dropped 7; count of bases not matched to a gene: 13. Germline values: CDR1 LGHNA, CDR2 YSLEER. This CDR3 has 19 amino acids. CDR3 DNA: TGCGCCAGCAGCCAAGATTGGGAAACTAGCGGGAGGGCCGAAAATACGCAGTATTTT. The encoded protein is CASSQDWETSGRAENTQYF.

The CDR3 coding sequence is TGTGCCAGCAGCGTAGACAGGTGGGACACTGAAGCTTTCTTT. Its protein product is CASSVDRWDTEAFF. The chain recombines TRBV9 with TRBJ1-1; weak D call: TRBD1 (5 bases). The germline V gene has CDR1 SGDLS and CDR2 YYNGEE. V lost 0 bases and J lost 3, with 9 bases in between. The CDR3 runs to 14 residues.

This rearrangement joins TRBV27 to TRBJ2-1, with 7 bases identical to TRBD1. Trimming removed 8 bases from V and 4 bases from J; junction bases left unmatched: 8. The germline V gene has CDR1 MNHEY and CDR2 SMNVEV (reference sequence). The CDR3 spans 14 residues. The CDR3 protein is CASADRELYNEQFF. Here the CDR3 DNA reads TGTGCCAGCGCCGACAGGGAACTTTACAATGAGCAGTTCTTC.

A few counts support this clone. The V call is TRBV19, the J call TRBJ1-3; 7 bases fit TRBD1. The germline V gene encodes CDR1 LNHDA and CDR2 SQIVND (reference sequence). J gave up 5 bases and V 5 bases, and 6 bases lay outside the gene matches. CDR3 length: 14 amino acids. The CDR3 bases are TGTGCCAGTAGTGATCCGGGACAGAGAAACACCATATATTTT. As protein: CASSDPGQRNTIYF.

The chain is built from TRBV7-6 and TRBJ2-7; TRBD2 matches at 11 bases. The ends lost 0 bases at V and 6 bases at J; junction bases unmatched: 13. Germline CDR1 is SGHVS and CDR2 is FNYEAQ. The CDR3 runs 18 residues. This chain's CDR3 is CASSLARGLAGGRGEQYF. CDR3 in DNA: TGTGCCAGCAGCTTAGCGCGGGGCCTAGCGGGAGGTCGTGGCGAGCAGTACTTC.

The chain links TRBV15 to TRBJ2-7, with a tentative D call TRBD1 (7 bases). Germline V CDR1 and CDR2: LNHNV, YYDKDF (reference sequence). This CDR3 is 14 amino acids long. V dropped 0 bases and J dropped 7 bases, with 13 bases sitting between them. The CDR3 loop reads CATSRDTGEEEQYF. The DNA of the CDR3 is TGTGCCACCAGCAGAGATACAGGGGAGGAAGAGCAGTACTTC. Full variable domain (outside the CDR3, taken from reference TRBV15 and TRBJ2-7): DAMVIQNPRYQVTQFGKPVTLSCSQTLNHNVMYWYQQKSSQAPKLLFHYYDKDFNNEADTPDNFQSRRPNTSFCFLDIRSPGLGDTAMYLCATSRDTGEEEQYFGPGTRLTVT.

This clone came up once. The rearrangement links TRBV6-5 to TRBJ1-1; TRBD1 matches 11 bases. Germline CDR1 and CDR2: MNHEY and SVGAGI. The CDR3 has 15 residues. With 4 bases clipped from V and 3 bases from J, the junction kept 4 bases outside the gene matches. The CDR3 DNA reads TGTGCCAGCAGTTCCCGGACAGGGGGCGACACTGAAGCTTTCTTT. It translates to CASSSRTGGDTEAFF.

The V gene is TRBV3-1 (or the pseudogene TRBV3-2), the J gene TRBJ2-4; possibly TRBD1 for D (6 bases). This CDR3 contains 15 residues. Germline V gives CDR1 LGHDT, CDR2 YNNKEL (reference sequence). Deletions cut 0 bases from V and 8 bases from J, with 14 bases between. CDR3 DNA sequence: TGTGCCAGCAGCCAAGATCAGGGGTCTGGGGACATTCAGTACTTC. It translates to CASSQDQGSGDIQYF.